The 5 T cell receptor beta chains below all came from one sample that was sequenced in a study of beta chain features in type 1 diabetes. The entirety of the isolated RNA underwent reverse transcription, so expressed TCRB transcripts were sequenced. Repertoires were generated with immunoSEQ multiplex PCR, while TCRdb's copy carries only in-frame clones and drops some. The table lists approximately 200,000 clones, 9% to 10% of them singletons. The material sequenced was naive CD4+ T cells from blood. All receptors come from a woman younger than 35 in good health.

This chain connects TRBV18 to TRBJ2-7; 8 bases fit TRBD1. The CDR3 has 14 residues. CDR1 and CDR2 (germline): KGHSH, LQKENI. The trim removed 2 bases at V and 6 bases at J, leaving 6 bases unmatched. The CDR3 loop is CASSPWTGPSEQYF. The CDR3 coding sequence is TGTGCCAGCTCACCATGGACAGGGCCCAGCGAGCAGTACTTC. Drawing the rest from reference TRBV18 and TRBJ2-7, the complete variable domain is NAGVMQNPRHLVRRRGQEARLRCSPMKGHSHVYWYRQLPEEGLKFMVYLQKENIIDESGMPKERFSAEFPKEGPSILRIQQVVRGDSAAYFCASSPWTGPSEQYFGPGTRLTVT.

The chain uses TRBV27 and TRBJ2-2, with TRBD2 matching 9 bases. Germline CDR1 MNHEY, CDR2 SMNVEV (reference sequence). V trimming: 6 bases; J trimming: 5 bases; junction bases outside the gene matches: 19. The CDR3 runs 19 residues. The CDR3 loop reads CASSTLLSREGRSTGELFF. CDR3 DNA: TGTGCCAGCAGCACCCTTCTCTCGCGGGAGGGCCGGAGTACCGGGGAGCTGTTTTTT.

There are a few counts of this clone. The chain has TRBV19 and TRBJ2-5, with 8 positions matching TRBD1. The V segment lost 5 bases and the J segment 0 bases; nucleotides outside the gene matches: 5. The CDR3 is 15 amino acids. Germline assignment: CDR1 LNHDA and CDR2 SQIVND (reference sequence). CDR3 in DNA: TGTGCCAGTAGTGGGTCAGGGGGCAACCAAGAGACCCAGTACTTC. Residues: CASSGSGGNQETQYF.

In this sample, this clone turned up a few times. The chain recombines TRBV4-1 with TRBJ1-2, with D possibly being TRBD1 (5 bases). The germline V gene has CDR1 MGHRA and CDR2 YSYEKL. The V end lost 1 base, the J end lost 4 bases, and 19 bases lay between the germline ends. The CDR3 is 17 residues long. Here the CDR3 reads CASSQGFIQVASYGYTF. The CDR3 DNA is TGCGCCAGCAGCCAAGGGTTTATACAGGTCGCATCCTATGGCTACACCTTC.

This clone was detected only a few times. The gene calls are TRBV6-5 and TRBJ2-1; TRBD2 matches 9 bases. Losses at the gene ends were 5 bases for V and 8 bases for J; bases not matched to a gene: 10. CDR3 size: 15 residues. Germline values: CDR1 MNHEY, CDR2 SVGAGI. CDR3 protein: CASSPPGLATDEQFF. CDR3 sequence (DNA): TGTGCCAGCAGTCCCCCGGGACTAGCAACGGATGAGCAGTTCTTC.